Given below is one TCR beta chain in context. Its specificity is not known. The protocol was immunoSEQ multiplex PCR, while the TCRdb copy is restricted to in-frame clones and leaves out a portion. The table shows about 7,100 clones, with 70% to 80% occurring only once. After autologous stem cell transplantation all patients relapsed, and prior brentuximab vedotin exposure differed between cohorts. The data were obtained in a study of PD-1 blockade in classical Hodgkin lymphoma. The CDR3 length is 14 residues. With 5 bases removed from V and 2 bases from J, the gap between germline ends came to 13 bases. From germline, CDR1 is LNHDA and CDR2 SQIVND (reference sequence). Study-wide findings and caveats: Compared with baseline, CD4+ but not CD8+ TCR diversity had risen significantly by C4D1.

V is TRBV19 and J is TRBJ2-7; TRBD2 might be the D (6 bases). This clonotype was obtained from a human donor with classical Hodgkin lymphoma. Material: peripheral blood mononuclear cells (PBMCs), obtained at baseline. The CDR3 here is CASSSREGTYEQYF. DNA of the CDR3: TGTGCCAGTAGTTCGCGGGAAGGAACCTACGAGCAGTACTTC.